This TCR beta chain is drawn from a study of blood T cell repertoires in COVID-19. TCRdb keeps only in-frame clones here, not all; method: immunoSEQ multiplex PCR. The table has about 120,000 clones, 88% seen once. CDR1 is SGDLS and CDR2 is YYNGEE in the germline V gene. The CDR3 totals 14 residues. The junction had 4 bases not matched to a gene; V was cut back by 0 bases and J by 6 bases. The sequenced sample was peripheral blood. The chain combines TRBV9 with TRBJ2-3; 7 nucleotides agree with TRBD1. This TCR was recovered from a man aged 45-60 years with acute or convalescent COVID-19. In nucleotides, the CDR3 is TGTGCCAGCAGCGTAGCTACAGGGGTGGATACGCAGTATTTT. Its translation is CASSVATGVDTQYF.